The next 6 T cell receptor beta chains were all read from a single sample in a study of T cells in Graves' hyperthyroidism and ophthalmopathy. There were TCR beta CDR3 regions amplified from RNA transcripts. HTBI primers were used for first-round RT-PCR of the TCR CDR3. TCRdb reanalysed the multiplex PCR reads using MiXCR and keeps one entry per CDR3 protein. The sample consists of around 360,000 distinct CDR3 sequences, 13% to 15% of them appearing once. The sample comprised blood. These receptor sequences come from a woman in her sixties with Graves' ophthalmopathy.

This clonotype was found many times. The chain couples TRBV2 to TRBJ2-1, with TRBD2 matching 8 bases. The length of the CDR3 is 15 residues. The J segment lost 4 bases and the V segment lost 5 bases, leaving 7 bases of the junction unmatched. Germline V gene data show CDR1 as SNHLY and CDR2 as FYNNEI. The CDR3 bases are TGTGCCAGCAGTTTCGGGAGGGCCGGATACAATGAGCAGTTCTTC. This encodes CASSFGRAGYNEQFF.

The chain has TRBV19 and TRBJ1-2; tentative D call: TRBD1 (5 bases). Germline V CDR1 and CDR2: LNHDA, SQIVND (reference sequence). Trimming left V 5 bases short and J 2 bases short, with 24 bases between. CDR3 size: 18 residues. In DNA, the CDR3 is TGTGCCAGTAGTCCCTACTGGACCTCGGGACCGGAGAACTATGGCTACACCTTC. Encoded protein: CASSPYWTSGPENYGYTF.

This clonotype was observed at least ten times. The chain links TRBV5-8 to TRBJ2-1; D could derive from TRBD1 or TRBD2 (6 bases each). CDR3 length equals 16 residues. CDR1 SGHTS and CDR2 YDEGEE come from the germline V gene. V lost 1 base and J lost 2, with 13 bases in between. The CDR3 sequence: CASSLLGGDTYNEQFF. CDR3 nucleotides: TGTGCCAGCAGCTTGTTGGGCGGGGACACCTACAATGAGCAGTTCTTC.

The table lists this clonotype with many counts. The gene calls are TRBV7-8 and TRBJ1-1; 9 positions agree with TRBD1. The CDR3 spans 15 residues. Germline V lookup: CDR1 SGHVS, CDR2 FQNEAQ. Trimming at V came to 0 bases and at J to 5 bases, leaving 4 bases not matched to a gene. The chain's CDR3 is CASSLAGQGETEAFF. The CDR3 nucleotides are TGTGCCAGCAGCTTAGCGGGACAGGGCGAGACTGAAGCTTTCTTT.

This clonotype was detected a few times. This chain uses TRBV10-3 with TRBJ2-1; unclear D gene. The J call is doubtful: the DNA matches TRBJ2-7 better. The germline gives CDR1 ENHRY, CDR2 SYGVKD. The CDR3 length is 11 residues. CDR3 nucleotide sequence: TGTGCCATCAGCGCACAGCATGAGCAGTACTTC. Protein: CAISAQHEQYF.

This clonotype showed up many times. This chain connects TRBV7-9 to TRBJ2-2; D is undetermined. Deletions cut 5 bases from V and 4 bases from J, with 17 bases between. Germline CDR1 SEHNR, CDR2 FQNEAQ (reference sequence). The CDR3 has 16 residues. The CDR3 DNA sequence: TGTGCCAGCAGCATTCAGACGGTGACGGGCACCGGGGAGCTGTTTTTT. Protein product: CASSIQTVTGTGELFF.